This T cell receptor beta chain was sequenced in a study of human T cells and chemical hapten exposure. About the study: The patients were mostly female; they had alopecia areata, totalis or universalis.

Per the original methods: A per-sample median of about 94,000 TCRs was observed, with counts ranging from about 20,000 to 750,000. TCRdb re-derived calls from the RACE reads in MiXCR, one entry per CDR3 protein. The V and J calls and clone size are TCRdb's, not the authors'. The sample contains 95,000 to 150,000 distinct CDR3 sequences, approximately 10% of which appear only once. As for time point: patch test 3, about 24 weeks after DPC sensitization. This sample's treatment: therapeutic diphenylcyclopropenone sensitization with weekly scalp DPC. In every case, blood was obtained before the patch test was applied. This clonotype was counted at least ten times. Its antigen is unknown. Germline V gene data show CDR1 as MGHDK and CDR2 as SYGVNS. V was pared by 10 bases and J by 0 bases, with 7 bases between. This CDR3 is built from 12 residues. Study results and limitations: Among TCRs, those above 1 in 1000 frequency were unaffected by DPC sensitization.

This rearrangement joins TRBV25-1 to TRBJ2-1, with no clear D. This clonotype was obtained from a woman between 45 and 60 years old with alopecia areata. Some clones in this sample may be carry-over from other donors' samples. This material consisted of whole blood, taken in connection with sensitization to the hapten diphenylcyclopropenone (DPC). This CDR3 is CATGFSYNEQFF. In DNA form, the CDR3 reads TGTGCCACGGGTTTCTCCTACAATGAGCAGTTCTTC.